These 27 T cell receptor beta chains share one sample of origin, sequenced in a study of T cells after yellow fever vaccination. TCRdb re-analysed the 5' RACE reads in MiXCR, keeping a single row per CDR3 protein. This table holds about 350,000 distinct CDR3 sequences, about 4% found once. Source: PBMCs, taken 5 days after the yellow fever booster vaccination. These receptors were taken from a man between 18 and 29 years old who received the YFV17D yellow fever vaccine.

At least ten counts were recorded for this clonotype. This rearrangement joins TRBV11-2 to TRBJ1-2; the D is unclear. V shed 1 base and J shed 1 base, with 4 bases lying between them. The CDR3 is made up of 13 amino acids. Germline V lookup: CDR1 SGHAT, CDR2 FQNNGV. The CDR3 region has the DNA TGTGCCAGCAGCTTAGCACATAACTATGGCTACACCTTC. Amino acid sequence: CASSLAHNYGYTF.

This clonotype was picked up many times. The V and J genes are TRBV27 and TRBJ1-6; 7 bases fit TRBD1. V lost 5 bases and J lost 8; bases outside the gene matches: 12. The CDR3 totals 16 residues. Per the germline V gene, CDR1 is MNHEY and CDR2 is SMNVEV (reference sequence). The CDR3 reads CASSHSRDRRDSPLHF. DNA for the CDR3: TGTGCCAGCAGTCACTCGCGGGACAGAAGGGATTCACCCCTCCACTTT.

This clonotype was observed at least ten times. This rearrangement joins TRBV7-6 to TRBJ1-1; unclear D gene. Germline CDR1 is SGHVS and CDR2 is FNYEAQ. The CDR3 is 14 residues long. Trimming stripped 3 bases from V and 1 base from J, with 9 bases between. CDR3: CASSLWGWNTEAFF. DNA of the CDR3: TGTGCCAGCAGCTTGTGGGGATGGAACACTGAAGCTTTCTTT. Combining the CDR3 with reference TRBV7-6 and TRBJ1-1 gives the whole variable domain GAGVSQSPRYKVTKRGQDVALRCDPISGHVSLYWYRQALGQGPEFLTYFNYEAQQDKSGLPNDRFSAERPEGSISTLTIQRTEQRDSAMYRCASSLWGWNTEAFFGQGTRLTVV.

This clonotype was picked up many times. This sequence joins TRBV4-1 and TRBJ1-1; no clear D. Germline V CDR1 and CDR2: MGHRA, YSYEKL. The germline V and J ends were trimmed by 1 base and 3 bases, with 12 bases remaining between them. The CDR3 sequence is 15 residues long. The CDR3 nucleotides are TGCGCCAGCAGCCAAGTGGGAGGGTCTTACACTGAAGCTTTCTTT. It codes for CASSQVGGSYTEAFF.

The genes are TRBV5-1 and TRBJ2-3; 10 bases line up with TRBD2. V was clipped by 0 bases and J by 0 bases; unmatched bases: 1. This CDR3 is built from 16 residues. Per the germline V gene, CDR1 is SGHRS and CDR2 is YFSETQ. Here the CDR3 reads CASSLELAGSTDTQYF. In DNA, the CDR3 is TGCGCCAGCAGCTTGGAACTAGCGGGGAGCACAGATACGCAGTATTTT.

This clonotype has at least ten counts. The chain uses TRBV7-2 and TRBJ2-3; the D call may be TRBD1 or TRBD2 (5 bases each). V lost 3 bases and J lost 1, with 20 bases in between. The CDR3 loop spans 18 amino acids. CDR1 is SGHTA and CDR2 is FQGNSA in the germline V gene. The CDR3 DNA follows: TGTGCCAGCAGCTTGAGGGCTGGGGCTACCTACCGCACAGATACGCAGTATTTT. It specifies CASSLRAGATYRTDTQYF. Full variable domain (missing parts from reference TRBV7-2 and TRBJ2-3): GAGVSQSPSNKVTEKGKDVELRCDPISGHTALYWYRQSLGQGLEFLIYFQGNSAPDKSGLPSDRFSAERTGGSVSTLTIQRTQQEDSAVYLCASSLRAGATYRTDTQYFGPGTRLTVL.

This clonotype was seen a few times. The chain couples TRBV5-1 to TRBJ2-7; no reliable D call. CDR1 and CDR2 from the germline V gene are SGHRS and YFSETQ. V shed 3 bases and J shed 4 bases, with 11 bases lying between them. The CDR3 loop spans 13 amino acids. The CDR3 spells CASSYSSVYEQYF. The DNA of the CDR3 is TGCGCCAGCAGCTACTCTAGTGTATACGAGCAGTACTTC.

This clonotype was found many times. The rearrangement joins TRBV4-1 to TRBJ2-5, with 9 nucleotides matching TRBD1. Germline V lookup: CDR1 MGHRA, CDR2 YSYEKL. This CDR3 region has 16 residues. V was pared by 4 bases and J by 4 bases, with 10 bases of the junction left unmatched. The CDR3 loop reads CASSLWGGTGPETQYF. Here the CDR3 DNA reads TGCGCCAGCAGCCTCTGGGGTGGGACAGGGCCAGAGACCCAGTACTTC.

This chain connects TRBV11-2 to TRBJ2-2; maybe TRBD1 (6 bases). CDR3 size: 14 residues. Trimming took off 7 bases at V and 4 bases at J, with 13 bases between the two ends. Per germline, CDR1 SGHAT and CDR2 FQNNGV. CDR3 DNA: TGTGCCAGCACCCAGGGGTATGTCACCGGGGAGCTGTTTTTT. Its protein is CASTQGYVTGELFF.

This clonotype has a handful of counts. The chain couples TRBV6-6 to TRBJ2-7, with 16 positions matching TRBD2. Trimming took 8 bases from V and 4 from J; bases not matched to a gene: 8. Germline loops: CDR1 MNHNY, CDR2 SVGAGI (reference sequence). The CDR3 runs to 16 residues. Here the CDR3 DNA reads TGTGCCAGCTCCGGGACTAGCGGGGGGGCCGTTTACGAGCAGTACTTC. Its translation is CASSGTSGGAVYEQYF.

Ten or more counts support this clonotype. The V gene is TRBV10-1, the J gene TRBJ2-5, with 10 bases lining up with TRBD1. Germline V gene sequence: CDR1 WNHNN, CDR2 SYGVQD (reference sequence). Trimming removed 0 bases from V and 5 bases from J; junction bases left unmatched: 3. The CDR3 contains 15 residues. DNA for the CDR3: TGCGCCAGCAGTGAGTCCAGGGACAGGGGTGAGACCCAGTACTTC. This codes for CASSESRDRGETQYF.

This clonotype was observed a handful of times. The chain carries TRBV7-8 and TRBJ1-6; 8 nucleotides match TRBD1. Germline CDR1 and CDR2: SGHVS and FQNEAQ. V was clipped by 1 base and J by 13 bases; unmatched bases: 15. CDR3 length: 17 amino acids. The CDR3 DNA is TGTGCCAGCAGCTTAGTCGGAGGGACAGGTTCCCCCGCTCCCCTCCACTTT. Amino acid sequence: CASSLVGGTGSPAPLHF. The full variable domain, with the rest looked up from reference TRBV7-8 and TRBJ1-6, is GAGVSQSPRYKVAKRGQDVALRCDPISGHVSLFWYQQALGQGPEFLTYFQNEAQLDKSGLPSDRFFAERPEGSVSTLKIQRTQQEDSAVYLCASSLVGGTGSPAPLHFGNGTRLTVT.

The V and J genes are TRBV10-3 and TRBJ2-5, with D unclear. The germline V gene encodes CDR1 ENHRY and CDR2 SYGVKD. There are 13 residues in the CDR3. V lost 3 bases, J lost 5 bases, and 10 bases lay in between. The CDR3 DNA follows: TGTGCCATCAGTGATGGGGTCGGGGAGACCCAGTACTTC. Translated: CAISDGVGETQYF.

This clonotype was picked up many times. V gene TRBV12-3 or TRBV12-4 combines with J gene TRBJ1-4, with TRBD1 matching over 8 bases. Germline trimming cut 4 bases from V and 7 bases from J; bases unmatched to any gene: 8. The CDR3 consists of 15 residues. This CDR3 reads CASSYQGAGSEKLFF. The CDR3 nucleotides read TGTGCCAGCAGTTACCAGGGGGCAGGGTCTGAAAAACTGTTTTTT.

This clonotype showed up many times. The rearrangement joins TRBV6-5 to TRBJ2-5; 8 bases are shared with TRBD2. Losses at the gene ends were 5 bases for V and 6 bases for J; bases not matched to a gene: 8. CDR3 length: 14 amino acids. CDR1 is MNHEY and CDR2 is SVGAGI in the germline V gene. As DNA, the CDR3 is TGTGCCAGCAGTCAGATAGCGGGAAAAAAGACCCAGTACTTC. It specifies CASSQIAGKKTQYF.

The chain employs TRBV9 and TRBJ2-3; 13 bases line up with TRBD2. V shed 7 bases, J shed 2 bases, and the junction held 4 bases outside the gene matches. Germline assignment: CDR1 SGDLS and CDR2 YYNGEE. The CDR3 covers 15 residues. The CDR3 DNA follows: TGTGCCAGCGGGACTAGCGGGGTACTCACAGATACGCAGTATTTT. Amino acid sequence: CASGTSGVLTDTQYF.

The V call is TRBV7-2, the J call TRBJ2-7; 8 bases line up with TRBD1. In germline, CDR1 is SGHTA, CDR2 FQGNSA. V lost 11 bases and J lost 3; bases outside the gene matches: 12. The CDR3 runs to 14 residues. The CDR3 sequence is CAVHRTGRVYEQYF. The DNA of the CDR3 is TGTGCCGTCCACCGGACAGGGAGAGTCTACGAGCAGTACTTC.

The table lists this clonotype with a few counts. The CDR3 here is CASSLASGVGDTQYF. In DNA form, the CDR3 reads TGTGCCAGCAGCTTGGCTAGCGGGGTTGGAGATACGCAGTATTTT. The chain joins TRBV7-6 to TRBJ2-3, with 9 nucleotides matching TRBD2. Trimming cost V 3 bases and J 5 bases; bases outside gene matches: 6. CDR3 length equals 15 residues. The germline V gene encodes CDR1 SGHVS and CDR2 FNYEAQ.

This clonotype has ten or more counts. DNA for the CDR3: TGTGCCAGCACTACGGACAGGATTGGCAATGAGCAGTTCTTC. Protein sequence: CASTTDRIGNEQFF. This rearrangement joins TRBV6-5 to TRBJ2-1; 7 bases are shared with TRBD1. CDR1 and CDR2 (germline): MNHEY, SVGAGI. The CDR3 contains 14 residues. V was clipped by 7 bases and J by 6 bases; unmatched bases: 9.

The chain couples TRBV29-1 to TRBJ2-2, with no clear D. Trimming took off 5 bases at V and 8 bases at J, with 12 bases between the two ends. Germline lookup yields CDR1 SQVTM and CDR2 ANQGSEA. The CDR3 is made up of 12 amino acids. CDR3 loop: CSVLPPSGELFF. The CDR3 nucleotides read TGCAGCGTTCTTCCCCCGTCAGGGGAGCTGTTTTTT.

The rearrangement joins TRBV5-1 to TRBJ2-5; 8 bases are a match to TRBD2. Trimming removed 4 bases from V and 5 bases from J; junction bases left unmatched: 13. The CDR3 has 16 amino acids. The germline CDR1 and CDR2 sequences are SGHRS and YFSETQ. The CDR3 nucleotides are TGCGCCAGCAGCATATTAGCGGGGCGCCTCGGGGAGACCCAGTACTTC. As protein: CASSILAGRLGETQYF. Filled out from reference TRBV5-1 and TRBJ2-5, the complete variable domain reads KAGVTQTPRYLIKTRGQQVTLSCSPISGHRSVSWYQQTPGQGLQFLFEYFSETQRNKGNFPGRFSGRQFSNSRSEMNVSTLELGDSALYLCASSILAGRLGETQYFGPGTRLLVL.

CDR3 amino acids: CASSRTVSRAQDGTQYF. The CDR3 DNA sequence: TGTGCCAGCAGCCGAACGGTATCGCGGGCCCAGGACGGGACCCAGTACTTC. The chain couples TRBV11-2 to TRBJ2-5; tentatively, D is TRBD2 (5 bases). CDR3 length equals 17 residues. Germline CDR1 is SGHAT and CDR2 is FQNNGV. Trimming took off 5 bases at V and 7 bases at J, with 26 bases between the two ends.

The chain recombines TRBV20-1 with TRBJ1-4; D not resolved. V was cut by 2 bases and J by 8 bases, with 9 bases left in between. The CDR3 length is 12 residues. CDR1 is DFQATT, CDR2 SNEGSKA, per germline (reference sequence). CDR3 in DNA: TGCAGTGCTAGATGGACTGGCGAAAAACTGTTTTTT. This gives the protein CSARWTGEKLFF.

This sequence joins TRBV27 and TRBJ2-3; unclear D gene. Germline V lookup: CDR1 MNHEY, CDR2 SMNVEV (reference sequence). Trimming removed 7 bases from V and 11 bases from J, with 13 bases in between. This CDR3 has 11 residues. The DNA of the CDR3 is TGTGCCAGCACCTCAGGCAGGTTGCAGTATTTT. Protein: CASTSGRLQYF.

This clonotype was seen a few times. The chain carries TRBV7-8 and TRBJ1-5, with 8 bases fitting TRBD1. Germline loops: CDR1 SGHVS, CDR2 FQNEAQ. Trimming removed 5 bases from V and 5 bases from J; junction bases left unmatched: 2. The CDR3 is 13 residues long. The CDR3 DNA sequence: TGTGCCAGCAGCGCGACAGGGGATCAGCCCCAGCATTTT. This translates into CASSATGDQPQHF.

Ten or more counts support this clonotype. This chain links TRBV24-1 with TRBJ2-2, with D maybe TRBD1 (5 bases). The CDR3 sequence is 12 residues long. The germline gives CDR1 KGHDR, CDR2 SFDVKD. The ends were cut back, 9 bases at V and 4 bases at J, with 8 bases in the middle. The CDR3 sequence is CATGASTGELFF. CDR3 nucleotide sequence: TGTGCCACCGGGGCGAGCACCGGGGAGCTGTTTTTT.

This clonotype was seen more than once but under ten times. This CDR3 is CASSGGTGKHEQFF. Written as DNA, the CDR3 is TGTGCCAGCAGTGGGGGGACAGGGAAGCATGAGCAGTTCTTC. The genes are TRBV12-3 or TRBV12-4 and TRBJ2-1, with TRBD1 matching over 9 bases. The ends lost 5 bases at V and 8 bases at J; junction bases unmatched: 7. The CDR3 loop spans 14 amino acids.